These 8 T cell receptor beta chains originate from one sample sequenced in a study of blood T cell repertoires in COVID-19. Assay used: immunoSEQ multiplex PCR; TCRdb lists only in-frame clones, some missing. Found here are some 120,000 clones, roughly 90% of them singletons; the top ten hold over 15%. The sample was peripheral blood. Receptors originate from a human donor with acute or convalescent COVID-19. The donor label of this sample is uncertain.

This chain connects TRBV7-8 to TRBJ2-2; 15 bases match TRBD2. This CDR3 is 17 amino acids long. Germline V gives CDR1 SGHVS, CDR2 FQNEAQ. The ends lost 5 bases at V and 6 bases at J; junction bases unmatched: 7. The CDR3, as DNA: TGTGCCAGCAGCGGACTAGCGGGAGGGATTAGCGCCGGGGAGCTGTTTTTT. It encodes CASSGLAGGISAGELFF.

The V gene is TRBV5-1, the J gene TRBJ2-5, with 7 positions matching TRBD2. J was trimmed by 2 bases and V by 4 bases; bases with no gene match: 8. The CDR3 sequence is 15 residues long. Germline V gene lookup returns CDR1 SGHRS and CDR2 YFSETQ. CDR3 DNA: TGCGCCAGCAGCGTAGATTGGGGGGGACAAGAGACCCAGTACTTC. Translation: CASSVDWGGQETQYF.

This chain joins TRBV24-1 and TRBJ2-5; TRBD2 matches 13 bases. Germline V gives CDR1 KGHDR, CDR2 SFDVKD. J was trimmed by 4 bases and V by 7 bases; bases with no gene match: 5. The CDR3 is 15 amino acids. CDR3 nucleotides: TGTGCCACCAGCGACACTAGCGGGGGGGGAGAGACCCAGTACTTC. Translation gives CATSDTSGGGETQYF.

The chain has TRBV3-1 (or the pseudogene TRBV3-2) and TRBJ2-7, with D tentatively TRBD2 (5 bases). Trimming took 1 base from V and 0 from J, leaving 7 bases between them. The CDR3 consists of 14 residues. The germline V gene has CDR1 LGHDT and CDR2 YNNKEL (reference sequence). CDR3 in DNA: TGTGCCAGCAGCCAAGCTAGCTACTCCTACGAGCAGTACTTC. This translates into CASSQASYSYEQYF.

CDR3 nucleotides: TGCGCCAGCAAAGAGGGAGGGAACTCCTACGAGCAGTACTTC. It yields the protein CASKEGGNSYEQYF. The chain couples TRBV10-2 to TRBJ2-7; 7 bases match TRBD2. The V gene's germline CDR1 is WSHSY and CDR2 SAAADI. J was trimmed by 0 bases and V by 7 bases; bases with no gene match: 6. CDR3 length: 14 amino acids.

V and J are TRBV16 and TRBJ1-2; the match to TRBD1 covers 8 bases. Germline assignment: CDR1 KGHSY and CDR2 FQNENV. The CDR3 is 13 residues long. With V trimmed by 4 bases and J by 5 bases, 3 bases remained unmatched. CDR3 protein: CASSRDRTYGYTF. The CDR3 coding sequence is TGTGCCAGCAGCCGGGACAGGACTTATGGCTACACCTTC.

The gene calls are TRBV14 and TRBJ2-1, with a tentative D call TRBD2 (6 bases). The CDR3 consists of 14 residues. In germline, CDR1 is SGHDN, CDR2 FVKESK. With 6 bases removed from V and 5 bases from J, the gap between germline ends came to 14 bases. CDR3 DNA: TGTGCCAGCAGGGATAGCTGGGGGGACAATGAGCAGTTCTTC. This translates into CASRDSWGDNEQFF.

V gene TRBV29-1 combines with J gene TRBJ1-1; perhaps TRBD1 as D (5 bases). The CDR3 runs 14 residues. V shed 4 bases and J shed 3 bases, with 15 bases lying between them. Looked up from germline, CDR1 is SQVTM and CDR2 is ANQGSEA. CDR3 DNA: TGCAGCGTTGGGGGCAGGTTTGTTGACACTGAAGCTTTCTTT. As protein: CSVGGRFVDTEAFF.